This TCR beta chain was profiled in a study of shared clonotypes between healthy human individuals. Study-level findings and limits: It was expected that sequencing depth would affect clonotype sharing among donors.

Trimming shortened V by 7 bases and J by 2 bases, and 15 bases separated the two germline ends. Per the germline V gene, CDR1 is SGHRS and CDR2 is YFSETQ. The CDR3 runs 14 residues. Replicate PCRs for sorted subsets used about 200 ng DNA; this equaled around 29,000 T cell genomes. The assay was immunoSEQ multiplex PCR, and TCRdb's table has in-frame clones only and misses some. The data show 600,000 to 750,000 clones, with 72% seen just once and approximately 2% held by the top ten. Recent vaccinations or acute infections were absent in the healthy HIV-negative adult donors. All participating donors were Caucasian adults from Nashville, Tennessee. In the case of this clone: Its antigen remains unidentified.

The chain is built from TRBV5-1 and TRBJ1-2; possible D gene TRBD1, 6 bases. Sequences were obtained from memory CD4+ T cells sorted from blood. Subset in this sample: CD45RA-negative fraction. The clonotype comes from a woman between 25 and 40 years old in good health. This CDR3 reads CASGSTGRNYGYTF. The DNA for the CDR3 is TGCGCCAGCGGGTCAACAGGGAGGAACTATGGCTACACCTTC. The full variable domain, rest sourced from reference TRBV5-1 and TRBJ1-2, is KAGVTQTPRYLIKTRGQQVTLSCSPISGHRSVSWYQQTPGQGLQFLFEYFSETQRNKGNFPGRFSGRQFSNSRSEMNVSTLELGDSALYLCASGSTGRNYGYTFGSGTRLTVV.